This TCR beta chain was documented in a study of blood T cell repertoires in COVID-19. Overall study: Whether acute or convalescent, the COVID-19 samples came from the United States, Italy and Spain. From T cells, B-cell-depleted T cells, or PBMCs came the material, which was cDNA or gDNA.

Germline V CDR1 and CDR2: SGHRS, YFSETQ. V was cut by 0 bases and J by 4 bases, with 10 bases left in between. The CDR3 extends over 15 amino acids. Study processing details: Amplification of reference gene primers was used by the study to estimate nucleated cell counts. Repertoires were generated with immunoSEQ multiplex PCR, while TCRdb's copy carries only in-frame clones and drops some. The V and J calls and clone size were taken over from that table, and D and trimming were inferred from the DNA. The table lists tens of thousands of clones, 78% of them singletons. The rearrangement uses TRBV5-1 and TRBJ2-2; a possible D gene is TRBD1 (6 bases). The TCR sequence derives from a man aged 70-80 years with acute or convalescent COVID-19. The specimen sequenced was peripheral blood. The DNA of the CDR3 is TGCGCCAGCAGCTTGGCAGGGGATGTCACCGGGGAGCTGTTTTTT. Protein sequence: CASSLAGDVTGELFF.